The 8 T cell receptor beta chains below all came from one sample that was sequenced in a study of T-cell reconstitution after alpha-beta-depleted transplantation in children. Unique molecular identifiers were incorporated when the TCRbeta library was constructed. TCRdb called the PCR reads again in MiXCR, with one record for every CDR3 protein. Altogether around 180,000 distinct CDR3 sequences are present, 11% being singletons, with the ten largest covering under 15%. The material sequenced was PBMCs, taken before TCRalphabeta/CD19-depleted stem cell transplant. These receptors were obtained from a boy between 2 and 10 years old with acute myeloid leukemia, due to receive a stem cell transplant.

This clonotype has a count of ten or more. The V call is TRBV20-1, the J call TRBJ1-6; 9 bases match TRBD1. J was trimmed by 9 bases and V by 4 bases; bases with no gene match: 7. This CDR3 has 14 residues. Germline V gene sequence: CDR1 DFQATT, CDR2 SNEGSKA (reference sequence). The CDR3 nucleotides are TGCAGTGCTACCGGACAGGGGAAGGCTTCACCCCTCCACTTT. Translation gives CSATGQGKASPLHF.

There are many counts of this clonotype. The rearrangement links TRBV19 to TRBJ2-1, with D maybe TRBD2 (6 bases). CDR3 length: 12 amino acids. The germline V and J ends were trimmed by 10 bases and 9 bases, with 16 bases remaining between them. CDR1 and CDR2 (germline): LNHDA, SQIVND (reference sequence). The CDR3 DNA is TGTGCCACCTTAGGAGGGTTAGGTGAGCAGTTCTTC. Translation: CATLGGLGEQFF. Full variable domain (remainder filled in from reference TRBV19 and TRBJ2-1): DGGITQSPKYLFRKEGQNVTLSCEQNLNHDAMYWYRQDPGQGLRLIYYSQIVNDFQKGDIAEGYSVSREKKESFPLTVTSAQKNPTAFYLCATLGGLGEQFFGPGTRLTVL.

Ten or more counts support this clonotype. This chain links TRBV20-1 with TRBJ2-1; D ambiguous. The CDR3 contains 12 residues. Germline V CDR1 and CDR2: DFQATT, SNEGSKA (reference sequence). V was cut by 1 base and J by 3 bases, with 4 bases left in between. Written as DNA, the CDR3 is TGCAGTGCTAGAGGCCGCTACAATGAGCAGTTCTTC. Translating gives CSARGRYNEQFF.

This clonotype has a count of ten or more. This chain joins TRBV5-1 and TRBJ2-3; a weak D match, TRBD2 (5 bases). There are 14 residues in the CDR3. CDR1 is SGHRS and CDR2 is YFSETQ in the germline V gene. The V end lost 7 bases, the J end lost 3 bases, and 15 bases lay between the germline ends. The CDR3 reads CASGLGGFTDTQYF. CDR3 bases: TGCGCCAGCGGCCTCGGCGGGTTTACAGATACGCAGTATTTT.

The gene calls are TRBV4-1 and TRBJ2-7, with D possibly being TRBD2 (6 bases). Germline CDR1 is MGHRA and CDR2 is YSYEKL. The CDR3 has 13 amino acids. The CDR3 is CASGPWGAYEQYV. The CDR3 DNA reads TGTGCCAGCGGCCCCTGGGGGGCCTACGAGCAGTACGTC.

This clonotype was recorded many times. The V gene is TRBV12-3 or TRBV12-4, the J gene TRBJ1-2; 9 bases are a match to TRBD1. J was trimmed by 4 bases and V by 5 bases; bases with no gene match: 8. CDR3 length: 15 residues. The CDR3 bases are TGTGCCAGCAGTCGCCCCCCACAGGGGGCCTATGGCTACACCTTC. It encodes CASSRPPQGAYGYTF.

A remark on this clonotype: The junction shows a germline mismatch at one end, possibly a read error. This chain's CDR3 is CASSQGQGDTKAFF. The CDR3 DNA is TGTGCCAGCAGCCAGGGACAGGGAGACACTAAAGCGTTCTTT. The chain joins TRBV3-1 to TRBJ1-1; 9 bases agree with TRBD1. This CDR3 spans 14 amino acids. Germline lookup yields CDR1 LGHDT and CDR2 YNNKEL (reference sequence).

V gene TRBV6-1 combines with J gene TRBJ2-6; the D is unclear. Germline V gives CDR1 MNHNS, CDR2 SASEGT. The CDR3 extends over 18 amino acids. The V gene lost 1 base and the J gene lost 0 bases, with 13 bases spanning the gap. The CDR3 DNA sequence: TGTGCCAGCAGTGAAGTGGCCAGGAGCTCCTCTGGGGCCAACGTCCTGACTTTC. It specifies CASSEVARSSSGANVLTF.